Included here is one TCR beta chain sequence, with context. This record belongs to a study of blood T cell repertoires in COVID-19. Study-level background: There were acute and convalescent COVID-19 samples, and they came from the United States, Italy and Spain. In each case, the material was cDNA or gDNA derived from T cells, B-cell-depleted T cells, or PBMCs.

Profiled with immunoSEQ multiplex PCR; TCRdb holds only in-frame clones, not every one. The data contain roughly 400,000 clones, 90% of them singletons. Participant ages covered 18 to 89 years across around 25 US areas. Two consecutive negative NP/OP PCR tests, clearance, or resolved symptoms defined Cohort 3 recovery. This TCR was sampled from a man in his late teens or twenties who had recovered from COVID-19. Sequencing used PBMCs or T cells enriched from blood (not recorded which).

DNA for the CDR3: TGCAGCGTGCTCACAGGCTCTGGAAACACCATATATTTT. Translation gives CSVLTGSGNTIYF. V is TRBV29-1 and J is TRBJ1-3, with D perhaps TRBD1 (5 bases). The V end lost 6 bases, the J end lost 0 bases, and 9 bases lay between the germline ends. Germline values: CDR1 SQVTM, CDR2 ANQGSEA. The CDR3 is 13 residues long.